One sample yielded the 32 T cell receptor beta chains listed below, sequenced in a study of T cell responses to AZD1222 COVID-19 vaccine. The assay was immunoSEQ multiplex PCR, and TCRdb's table has in-frame clones only and misses some. The table records 140,000 or so clones, roughly 84% of them present only once. This sample comprised peripheral blood, obtained 28 days after the second AZD1222 dose. These receptors all stem from an adult who received the AZD1222 COVID-19 vaccine.

V and J are TRBV18 and TRBJ2-7, with TRBD2 matching over 8 bases. The V gene's germline CDR1 is KGHSH and CDR2 LQKENI. The junction had 7 bases not matched to a gene; V was cut back by 6 bases and J by 3 bases. The CDR3 is 14 amino acids. Here the CDR3 DNA reads TGTGCCAGCTCCCCGGGACTAGACTACTACGAGCAGTACTTC. Translating gives CASSPGLDYYEQYF.

The gene calls are TRBV6-5 and TRBJ1-2; D might be TRBD1 (6 bases). The V gene's germline CDR1 is MNHEY and CDR2 SVGAGI. V was pared by 6 bases and J by 3 bases, with 17 bases between. The CDR3 loop spans 15 amino acids. In nucleotides, the CDR3 is TGTGCCAGCAGCTTAACCCAGGGGCCGTACTATGGCTACACCTTC. This translates into CASSLTQGPYYGYTF.

The genes are TRBV30 and TRBJ1-5, with 7 positions matching TRBD1. Germline assignment: CDR1 GTSNPN and CDR2 SVGIG (reference sequence). J gave up 4 bases and V 5 bases, and 5 bases lay outside the gene matches. CDR3 length equals 13 residues. The CDR3 DNA sequence: TGTGCCTGGTCGGACAGGCCTAATCAGCCCCAGCATTTT. Its translation: CAWSDRPNQPQHF.

V usage is TRBV18 and J usage is TRBJ2-1; TRBD2 matches 7 bases. From germline, CDR1 is KGHSH and CDR2 LQKENI. This CDR3 has 13 amino acids. V gave up 7 bases and J gave up 5 bases; unmatched junction bases: 5. CDR3: CASLSSGHNEQFF. The CDR3 coding sequence is TGTGCCAGCTTGTCTAGCGGCCACAATGAGCAGTTCTTC. The variable domain in full, with the rest retrieved from reference TRBV18 and TRBJ2-1, is NAGVMQNPRHLVRRRGQEARLRCSPMKGHSHVYWYRQLPEEGLKFMVYLQKENIIDESGMPKERFSAEFPKEGPSILRIQQVVRGDSAAYFCASLSSGHNEQFFGPGTRLTVL.

This clone was seen once. The chain employs TRBV7-9 and TRBJ1-1; 9 nucleotides line up with TRBD1. This CDR3 is 15 amino acids long. Trimming at V came to 11 bases and at J to 3 bases, leaving 13 bases not matched to a gene. The germline CDR1 and CDR2 sequences are SEHNR and FQNEAQ (reference sequence). The chain's CDR3 is CAGHTTGGRYTEAFF. CDR3 DNA: TGTGCCGGCCATACGACAGGGGGTCGGTACACTGAAGCTTTCTTT.

The DNA of the CDR3 is TGTGCCATCAGTGATTCCTCGGCGGCGAACACTGAAGCTTTCTTT. It encodes CAISDSSAANTEAFF. V is TRBV10-3 and J is TRBJ1-1; D remains ambiguous. The germline V gene has CDR1 ENHRY and CDR2 SYGVKD. V lost 3 bases to trimming and J lost 1 base, with 12 bases between them. This CDR3 is 15 amino acids long.

The chain joins TRBV21-1 to TRBJ2-1; TRBD1 is the table's D call and was not checked against the DNA. TRBV21-1 is marked as a pseudogene. The CDR3 totals 20 residues. As DNA, the CDR3 is TGTGCCAGCAGCATCAACCCGATAGGACAGGGGACTCCCTCCTACAATGAGCAGTTCTTC. Protein: CASSINPIGQGTPSYNEQFF.

The chain uses TRBV6-6 and TRBJ1-5; weak D call: TRBD1 (5 bases). The length of the CDR3 is 14 residues. Germline V gene lookup returns CDR1 MNHNY and CDR2 SVGAGI (reference sequence). Deletions cut 5 bases from V and 4 bases from J, with 12 bases between. CDR3 residues: CASSRDGGNQPQHF. As DNA, the CDR3 is TGTGCCAGCAGTCGGGACGGAGGGAATCAGCCCCAGCATTTT.

The CDR3 here is CASGLTVSGIGETQYF. The CDR3 coding sequence is TGTGCTAGTGGTTTGACTGTTAGCGGGATAGGAGAGACCCAGTACTTC. The chain carries TRBV12-5 and TRBJ2-5; 8 bases agree with TRBD2. The germline gives CDR1 LGHNT, CDR2 FRNRAP. The CDR3 consists of 16 residues. Germline trimming cut 2 bases from V and 4 bases from J; bases unmatched to any gene: 9.

CDR3 residues: CASSFASGSYEQYF. In DNA form, the CDR3 reads TGCGCCAGCAGCTTTGCTAGCGGGTCCTACGAGCAGTACTTC. This chain connects TRBV5-1 to TRBJ2-7; TRBD2 matches 8 bases. Looked up from germline, CDR1 is SGHRS and CDR2 is YFSETQ. V lost 2 bases to trimming and J lost 1 base; unmatched junction nucleotides: 2. The CDR3 covers 14 residues. The variable domain in full, completed from reference TRBV5-1 and TRBJ2-7, reads KAGVTQTPRYLIKTRGQQVTLSCSPISGHRSVSWYQQTPGQGLQFLFEYFSETQRNKGNFPGRFSGRQFSNSRSEMNVSTLELGDSALYLCASSFASGSYEQYFGPGTRLTVT.

V and J are TRBV5-1 and TRBJ2-7; D is uncertain. This CDR3 has 15 residues. V was pared by 0 bases and J by 0 bases, with 10 bases between. Germline CDR1 and CDR2: SGHRS and YFSETQ. CDR3 sequence: CASSLGATFSYEQYF. CDR3 nucleotides: TGCGCCAGCAGCTTGGGGGCGACATTCTCCTACGAGCAGTACTTC.

The chain combines TRBV2 with TRBJ1-3; TRBD1 might be the D (5 bases). There are 13 residues in the CDR3. V dropped 7 bases and J dropped 3 bases, with 10 bases sitting between them. Germline V CDR1 and CDR2: SNHLY, FYNNEI. CDR3 in DNA: TGTGCCAGCAACTGGGACGTTGGAAACACCATATATTTT. This gives the protein CASNWDVGNTIYF.

J is TRBJ1-5 and V is TRBV4-2; D is possibly TRBD1 (5 bases). Trimming shortened V by 4 bases and J by 6 bases, and 13 bases separated the two germline ends. CDR1 is LGHNA and CDR2 is YNFKEQ in the germline V gene. This CDR3 comprises 14 residues. The CDR3: CASSPGGRGQPQHF. As DNA, the CDR3 is TGTGCCAGCAGCCCTGGGGGAAGGGGTCAGCCCCAGCATTTT.

The chain recombines TRBV27 with TRBJ2-3; no clear D gene. V lost 0 bases, J lost 0 bases, and 7 bases lay in between. The CDR3 extends over 15 amino acids. Per the germline V gene, CDR1 is MNHEY and CDR2 is SMNVEV (reference sequence). Written as DNA, the CDR3 is TGTGCCAGCAGTTTATCACCTCCTAGCACAGATACGCAGTATTTT. As protein: CASSLSPPSTDTQYF.

This sequence joins TRBV5-1 and TRBJ1-2, with 11 bases lining up with TRBD1. The CDR3 is 15 residues long. Trimming at V came to 3 bases and at J to 4 bases, leaving 5 bases not matched to a gene. The germline gives CDR1 SGHRS, CDR2 YFSETQ. In nucleotides, the CDR3 is TGCGCCAGCAGCTCGGACAGGGGGCAAGGCTATGGCTACACCTTC. This gives the protein CASSSDRGQGYGYTF.

The chain employs TRBV5-1 and TRBJ1-1; tentative D call: TRBD1 (5 bases). The germline gives CDR1 SGHRS, CDR2 YFSETQ. V dropped 3 bases and J dropped 4 bases, with 13 bases sitting between them. The CDR3 totals 14 residues. The DNA for the CDR3 is TGCGCCAGCAGCTGGGGCCCTGAAGGCACTGAAGCTTTCTTT. Residues: CASSWGPEGTEAFF.

The chain is built from TRBV5-1 and TRBJ2-5; TRBD1 might be the D (5 bases). Trimming removed 4 bases at V and 2 bases at J, with 18 bases between. The CDR3 consists of 16 residues. Germline V gene sequence: CDR1 SGHRS, CDR2 YFSETQ. CDR3 coding DNA: TGCGCCAGCAGCATATCCAGGGTTCTGACACAAGAGACCCAGTACTTC. It is translated as CASSISRVLTQETQYF.

This chain links TRBV10-2 with TRBJ1-1, with D tentatively TRBD1 (5 bases). Trimming removed 8 bases from V and 0 bases from J, with 10 bases in between. Germline-derived CDR1 and CDR2 are WSHSY and SAAADI. The CDR3 has 13 residues. CDR3 DNA sequence: TGCGCCAGCGGAGGGACTCTGAACACTGAAGCTTTCTTT. Encoded protein: CASGGTLNTEAFF.

The rearrangement joins TRBV4-1 to TRBJ1-4; D gene unclear. The CDR3 consists of 16 residues. Germline CDR1 MGHRA, CDR2 YSYEKL. Trimming pared 1 base from V and 0 bases from J, leaving 9 bases between. The CDR3 region has the DNA TGCGCCAGCAGCCAAGTTCGGAGATCAACTAATGAAAAACTGTTTTTT. It codes for CASSQVRRSTNEKLFF.

This chain joins TRBV2 and TRBJ2-7; 8 bases are shared with TRBD1. The CDR3 is 14 amino acids. Germline V lookup: CDR1 SNHLY, CDR2 FYNNEI. Trimming took 4 bases from V and 5 from J; bases not matched to a gene: 7. The CDR3 DNA sequence: TGTGCCAGCAGTGCAGGGGGCGCTTTTGACGAGCAGTACTTC. Translated, it gives CASSAGGAFDEQYF.

The CDR3 nucleotides are TGTGCCAGCTCTCCGATGACAGGGATGTACACTGAAGCTTTCTTT. Its protein is CASSPMTGMYTEAFF. This rearrangement joins TRBV18 to TRBJ1-1; TRBD1 aligns across 7 bases. The CDR3 runs 15 residues. The ends lost 6 bases at V and 3 bases at J; junction bases unmatched: 10. CDR1 and CDR2 (germline): KGHSH, LQKENI.

This chain uses TRBV5-1 with TRBJ2-5; possibly TRBD2 for D (5 bases). The CDR3 totals 15 residues. Germline-derived CDR1 and CDR2 are SGHRS and YFSETQ. V was cut by 0 bases and J by 5 bases, with 14 bases left in between. CDR3 protein: CASSLVPGPGETQYF. The CDR3 nucleotides read TGCGCCAGCAGCTTGGTACCGGGCCCGGGGGAGACCCAGTACTTC.

The chain combines TRBV21-1 with TRBJ2-4; TRBD2 is taken as the D call from the table, unchecked against the DNA. TRBV21-1 is a pseudogene segment. This CDR3 region has 18 residues. The CDR3 region is CASSTGTSGAIAKNIQYF. CDR3 nucleotide sequence: TGTGCCAGCAGCACCGGGACTAGCGGGGCTATAGCCAAAAACATTCAGTACTTC.

This clone was counted a few times. The chain carries TRBV6-2 or TRBV6-3 and TRBJ2-5; 10 bases are shared with TRBD2. The length of the CDR3 is 17 residues. V was pared by 0 bases and J by 2 bases, with 6 bases of the junction left unmatched. Germline-derived CDR1 and CDR2 are MNHEY and SVGEGT. In nucleotides, the CDR3 is TGTGCCAGCAGTTACTCGTTCACTAGCGGGGAGCAAGAGACCCAGTACTTC. It is translated as CASSYSFTSGEQETQYF.

A few counts support this clone. V usage is TRBV28 and J usage is TRBJ2-7; 11 positions match TRBD1. This CDR3 comprises 15 residues. J was trimmed by 6 bases and V by 3 bases; bases with no gene match: 7. The germline CDR1 and CDR2 sequences are MDHEN and SYDVKM. In DNA form, the CDR3 reads TGTGCCAGCAGTTTCACCGGGACAGGGGGTGGCGAGCAGTACTTC. This codes for CASSFTGTGGGEQYF.

The chain carries TRBV12-2 and TRBJ2-7; TRBD2 is the table's D call, not checked against the DNA. TRBV12-2 is designated a pseudogene. The length of the CDR3 is 17 residues. Here the CDR3 DNA reads TGTGCAAGTCGCGTCGGCCCAGACGGACTGCCCTCCTACGAGCAGTACTTC. Its translation is CASRVGPDGLPSYEQYF.

The chain recombines TRBV7-2 with TRBJ1-5, with a weak D call TRBD1 (6 bases). V was shortened by 5 bases and J by 7 bases, with 12 bases between the two germline ends. The germline gives CDR1 SGHTA, CDR2 FQGNSA. This CDR3 region has 13 residues. The CDR3 sequence is CASSEQGSQPQHF. The DNA for the CDR3 is TGTGCCAGCAGCGAACAGGGTTCCCAGCCCCAGCATTTT. The whole variable domain, remainder taken from reference TRBV7-2 and TRBJ1-5, is GAGVSQSPSNKVTEKGKDVELRCDPISGHTALYWYRQSLGQGLEFLIYFQGNSAPDKSGLPSDRFSAERTGGSVSTLTIQRTQQEDSAVYLCASSEQGSQPQHFGDGTRLSIL.

The J gene is TRBJ1-5, the V gene TRBV27, with D tentatively TRBD1 (5 bases). The germline gives CDR1 MNHEY, CDR2 SMNVEV (reference sequence). The CDR3 length is 16 residues. Trimming took 0 bases from V and 7 from J, leaving 16 bases between them. This chain's CDR3 is CASSLSGVDGGQPQHF. The DNA of the CDR3 is TGTGCCAGCAGTTTATCTGGAGTTGATGGGGGACAGCCCCAGCATTTT.

The chain recombines TRBV5-4 with TRBJ2-5; tentatively, D is TRBD1 or TRBD2 (5 bases each). V dropped 4 bases and J dropped 1 base, with 17 bases sitting between them. Germline-derived CDR1 and CDR2 are SGHNT and YYREEE (reference sequence). CDR3 length equals 16 residues. CDR3 region: CASSVGTGNLQETQYF. In nucleotides, the CDR3 is TGTGCCAGCAGCGTCGGGACCGGGAACCTCCAAGAGACCCAGTACTTC. Combining the CDR3 with reference TRBV5-4 and TRBJ2-5 gives the whole variable domain ETGVTQSPTHLIKTRGQQVTLRCSSQSGHNTVSWYQQALGQGPQFIFQYYREEENGRGNFPPRFSGLQFPNYSSELNVNALELDDSALYLCASSVGTGNLQETQYFGPGTRLLVL.

The chain has TRBV11-1 and TRBJ1-1; a possible D gene is TRBD1 (5 bases). Germline CDR1 reads SGHAT; CDR2 reads FQDESV (reference sequence). V shed 5 bases and J shed 1 base, with 8 bases lying between them. CDR3 length: 13 amino acids. The CDR3 spells CASSRGQNTEAFF. For the CDR3, the DNA is TGTGCCAGCAGCCGCGGACAGAACACTGAAGCTTTCTTT. The full variable domain, with the rest looked up from reference TRBV11-1 and TRBJ1-1, is EAEVAQSPRYKITEKSQAVAFWCDPISGHATLYWYRQILGQGPELLVQFQDESVVDDSQLPKDRFSAERLKGVDSTLKIQPAELGDSAMYLCASSRGQNTEAFFGQGTRLTVV.

This chain links TRBV19 with TRBJ1-2, with D perhaps matching TRBD1 (5 bases). V was cut by 4 bases and J by 0 bases, with 18 bases left in between. The CDR3 covers 17 residues. Germline V gene sequence: CDR1 LNHDA, CDR2 SQIVND (reference sequence). The CDR3 sequence: CASSTEVRGRTNYGYTF. The CDR3 nucleotides are TGTGCCAGTAGTACTGAAGTTAGGGGTCGGACTAACTATGGCTACACCTTC. Full variable domain (rest looked up from reference TRBV19 and TRBJ1-2): DGGITQSPKYLFRKEGQNVTLSCEQNLNHDAMYWYRQDPGQGLRLIYYSQIVNDFQKGDIAEGYSVSREKKESFPLTVTSAQKNPTAFYLCASSTEVRGRTNYGYTFGSGTRLTVV.

The V and J genes are TRBV5-1 and TRBJ2-3, with D maybe TRBD2 (5 bases). V was trimmed by 0 bases and J by 3 bases, leaving 5 bases between them. CDR1 is SGHRS and CDR2 is YFSETQ in the germline V gene. This CDR3 is built from 13 residues. The CDR3 region has the DNA TGCGCCAGCAGCTTGGGCGGGACAGATACGCAGTATTTT. Protein sequence: CASSLGGTDTQYF.